The 5 T cell receptor beta chains below come from one sample, sequenced in a study of blood T cell repertoires in COVID-19. Here immunoSEQ multiplex PCR was the method, and the copy in TCRdb shows in-frame clones only, minus some. The table lists 95,000 to 150,000 clones, about four fifths of them singletons. The specimen was peripheral blood. Source of these receptors: a man between 65 and 85 years old with acute or convalescent COVID-19.

The CDR3, as DNA: TGTGCCAGCAGCCCCCAGCCCGGGGGAGACACCATATATTTT. Its translation: CASSPQPGGDTIYF. The chain is built from TRBV7-9 and TRBJ1-3; D is possibly TRBD1 (5 bases). V lost 5 bases, J lost 8 bases, and 16 bases lay in between. In germline, CDR1 is SEHNR, CDR2 FQNEAQ (reference sequence). The CDR3 covers 14 residues.

The gene calls are TRBV5-1 and TRBJ2-1, with 11 bases that match TRBD2. CDR3 length: 19 residues. Germline CDR1 and CDR2: SGHRS and YFSETQ. Germline trimming cut 1 base from V and 4 bases from J; bases unmatched to any gene: 13. The CDR3 here is CASSLIFELAGGPYNEQFF. The CDR3 DNA follows: TGCGCCAGCAGCTTGATTTTCGAGCTAGCGGGGGGACCTTACAATGAGCAGTTCTTC.

The chain employs TRBV4-2 and TRBJ1-2; TRBD1 matches at 7 bases. Trimming cost V 1 base and J 5 bases; bases outside gene matches: 10. Germline assignment: CDR1 LGHNA and CDR2 YNFKEQ. The CDR3 covers 16 residues. As DNA, the CDR3 is TGTGCCAGCAGCCAAGCTTCGACAGGGCTTTTATATGGCTACACCTTC. As protein: CASSQASTGLLYGYTF.

The table lists this clone with a few counts. This chain uses TRBV2 with TRBJ1-2, with TRBD1 matching 10 bases. CDR1 SNHLY and CDR2 FYNNEI come from the germline V gene. The CDR3 is 15 amino acids. Trimming took 2 bases from V and 2 from J; bases not matched to a gene: 2. CDR3 DNA: TGTGCCAGCAGTGAATTGGGACAGGGGAACTATGGCTACACCTTC. Translating it yields CASSELGQGNYGYTF.

The J gene is TRBJ1-4, the V gene TRBV3-1 (or the pseudogene TRBV3-2); D unclear. The CDR3 sequence is 14 residues long. Germline CDR1 LGHDT, CDR2 YNNKEL (reference sequence). The V gene lost 1 base and the J gene lost 10 bases, with 13 bases spanning the gap. The CDR3 region is CASSQATPSGKLFF. The CDR3 bases are TGTGCCAGCAGCCAAGCAACCCCCAGCGGAAAACTGTTTTTT.